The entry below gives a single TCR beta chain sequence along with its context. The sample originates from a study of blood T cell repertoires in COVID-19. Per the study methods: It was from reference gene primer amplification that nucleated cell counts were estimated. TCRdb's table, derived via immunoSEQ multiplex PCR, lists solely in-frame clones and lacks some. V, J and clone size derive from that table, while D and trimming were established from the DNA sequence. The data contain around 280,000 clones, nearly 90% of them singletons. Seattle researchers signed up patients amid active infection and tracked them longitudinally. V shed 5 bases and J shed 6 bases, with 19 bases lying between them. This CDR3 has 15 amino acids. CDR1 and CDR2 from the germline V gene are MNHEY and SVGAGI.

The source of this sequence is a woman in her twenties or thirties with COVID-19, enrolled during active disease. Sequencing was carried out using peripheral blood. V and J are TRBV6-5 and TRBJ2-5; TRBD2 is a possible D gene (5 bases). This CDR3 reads CASSPEGSEVQTQYF. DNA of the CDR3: TGTGCCAGCAGTCCCGAGGGTAGCGAGGTTCAGACCCAGTACTTC.